The 26 T cell receptor beta chains below were found in one sample sequenced in a study of CD8 T cells in Susac syndrome. The RNA input was roughly 0.45 to 1 ug, and it was reverse transcribed with random hexamers. From the immunoSEQ multiplex PCR reads, TCRdb called clonotypes with MiXCR, one entry per CDR3 protein. This table has roughly 130,000 distinct CDR3 sequences, roughly 96% appearing once. Sequencing was carried out using CD4+ T cells from PBMCs. Receptors originate from a human donor in good health.

The chain uses TRBV3-1 and TRBJ2-7; 11 bases are shared with TRBD2. J was trimmed by 0 bases and V by 4 bases; bases with no gene match: 8. The CDR3 length is 17 residues. The germline gives CDR1 LGHDT, CDR2 YNNKEL (reference sequence). CDR3: CASSPRTSGLGSYEQYF. The CDR3 nucleotides read TGTGCCAGCAGCCCTCGGACTAGCGGGCTAGGCTCCTACGAGCAGTACTTC.

The chain uses TRBV7-6 and TRBJ2-1, with 7 bases that match TRBD2. V was clipped by 4 bases and J by 6 bases; unmatched bases: 15. This CDR3 has 17 amino acids. Germline CDR1 is SGHVS and CDR2 is FNYEAQ. CDR3 sequence (DNA): TGTGCCAGCAGCTCCCAGGGAGGCGGGAGTGCCGTCAATGAGCAGTTCTTC. Protein product: CASSSQGGGSAVNEQFF.

V is TRBV3-1 and J is TRBJ2-1; TRBD2 aligns across 9 bases. The CDR3 runs 15 residues. CDR1 LGHDT and CDR2 YNNKEL come from the germline V gene (reference sequence). V lost 0 bases and J lost 8; bases outside the gene matches: 5. The CDR3 sequence is CASSQDGTSFDEQFF. DNA for the CDR3: TGTGCCAGCAGCCAAGATGGGACTAGCTTCGATGAGCAGTTCTTC.

The gene calls are TRBV5-1 and TRBJ1-4, with 8 nucleotides matching TRBD1. CDR3 length: 15 residues. The V gene's germline CDR1 is SGHRS and CDR2 YFSETQ. Losses at the gene ends were 1 base for V and 8 bases for J; bases not matched to a gene: 7. The DNA of the CDR3 is TGCGCCAGCAGCTTGTCCCAGGGGGCGCGCGAAAAACTGTTTTTT. This gives the protein CASSLSQGAREKLFF.

This chain uses TRBV28 with TRBJ2-4; 10 bases are a match to TRBD2. The germline CDR1 and CDR2 sequences are MDHEN and SYDVKM. Unmatched junction bases numbered 13, after V lost 4 bases and J lost 7 bases. CDR3 length equals 17 residues. The chain's CDR3 is CASSWTAASGRENIQYF. The CDR3 coding sequence is TGTGCCAGCAGTTGGACGGCGGCTAGCGGGAGAGAGAACATTCAGTACTTC.

The chain recombines TRBV20-1 with TRBJ2-3; D perhaps matches TRBD2 (6 bases). V was shortened by 3 bases and J by 6 bases, with 16 bases between the two germline ends. The CDR3 runs 14 residues. Per germline, CDR1 DFQATT and CDR2 SNEGSKA (reference sequence). CDR3 in amino acids: CSARRNLGGDTQYF. The DNA of the CDR3 is TGCAGTGCTAGGCGTAACCTCGGAGGGGATACGCAGTATTTT.

The V call is TRBV7-2, the J call TRBJ2-7; D gene ambiguous. The germline gives CDR1 SGHTA, CDR2 FQGNSA. The CDR3 extends over 14 amino acids. V was clipped by 6 bases and J by 0 bases, with 12 bases between them. Here the CDR3 DNA reads TGTGCCAGCAGGTCCCGGGCCTACTCCTACGAGCAGTACTTC. This codes for CASRSRAYSYEQYF.

The genes are TRBV6-2 or TRBV6-3 and TRBJ2-1; 7 nucleotides match TRBD2. The CDR3 covers 16 residues. V lost 6 bases to trimming and J lost 0 bases; unmatched junction nucleotides: 8. Looked up from germline, CDR1 is MNHEY and CDR2 is SVGEGT. The CDR3 region has the DNA TGTGCCAGCAGAGACAACCGCGGGAGCTCCTACAATGAGCAGTTCTTC. It is translated as CASRDNRGSSYNEQFF.

This clonotype was found once. The chain uses TRBV5-1 and TRBJ1-2; D perhaps matches TRBD1 (5 bases). CDR1 and CDR2 from the germline V gene are SGHRS and YFSETQ. V gave up 4 bases and J gave up 6 bases, with 10 bases separating them. This CDR3 is built from 12 residues. The CDR3 reads CASSIQGDGYTF. The CDR3 DNA reads TGCGCCAGCAGCATTCAGGGTGATGGCTACACCTTC.

The gene calls are TRBV10-3 and TRBJ2-5, with no clear D. CDR1 is ENHRY, CDR2 SYGVKD, per germline. This CDR3 is 12 amino acids long. Deletions cut 8 bases from V and 1 base from J, with 8 bases between. This CDR3 is CAISGTQETQYF. CDR3 sequence (DNA): TGTGCCATCTCCGGTACCCAAGAGACCCAGTACTTC.

The genes are TRBV7-9 and TRBJ2-2, with no clear D. Germline assignment: CDR1 SEHNR and CDR2 FQNEAQ (reference sequence). V lost 4 bases and J lost 6, with 15 bases in between. The CDR3 contains 15 residues. CDR3 coding DNA: TGTGCCAGCAGCTCCCGGCCCTCGAGGCCCGGGGAGCTGTTTTTT. Residues: CASSSRPSRPGELFF.

The V call is TRBV3-1, the J call TRBJ1-1; 7 nucleotides line up with TRBD1. This CDR3 is built from 15 residues. The ends lost 4 bases at V and 2 bases at J; junction bases unmatched: 7. Germline V gene sequence: CDR1 LGHDT, CDR2 YNNKEL (reference sequence). The chain's CDR3 is CASSPTGAINTEAFF. The CDR3 DNA reads as TGTGCCAGCAGCCCTACAGGGGCAATTAACACTGAAGCTTTCTTT.

The chain couples TRBV5-4 to TRBJ2-7; a weak D match, TRBD2 (5 bases). CDR3 length: 13 amino acids. V shed 4 bases and J shed 7 bases, with 15 bases lying between them. From germline, CDR1 is SGHNT and CDR2 YYREEE (reference sequence). CDR3 coding DNA: TGTGCCAGCAGCCCCGATCTAGCTCTGGAGCAGTACTTC. This gives the protein CASSPDLALEQYF.

V and J are TRBV7-8 and TRBJ2-1, with no clear D. This CDR3 has 12 residues. Germline V CDR1 and CDR2: SGHVS, FQNEAQ. V was shortened by 4 bases and J by 6 bases, with 7 bases between the two germline ends. The CDR3 sequence is CASSSASNEQFF. CDR3 bases: TGTGCCAGCAGCTCGGCTAGCAATGAGCAGTTCTTC.

The V call is TRBV29-1, the J call TRBJ2-5; D is ambiguous. V lost 7 bases and J lost 5, with 14 bases in between. This CDR3 region has 12 residues. Germline-derived CDR1 and CDR2 are SQVTM and ANQGSEA. The CDR3 sequence: CSAPGTYETQYF. The DNA of the CDR3 is TGCAGCGCCCCCGGAACATATGAGACCCAGTACTTC.

V gene TRBV30 combines with J gene TRBJ2-1; TRBD2 aligns across 8 bases. The CDR3 runs to 14 residues. J gave up 9 bases and V 2 bases, and 9 bases lay outside the gene matches. In germline, CDR1 is GTSNPN, CDR2 SVGIG (reference sequence). Here the CDR3 reads CAWSPSGREVEQFF. DNA for the CDR3: TGTGCCTGGAGTCCCAGCGGGAGAGAGGTTGAGCAGTTCTTC. Filled out from reference TRBV30 and TRBJ2-1, the complete variable domain reads SQTIHQWPATLVQPVGSPLSLECTVEGTSNPNLYWYRQAAGRGLQLLFYSVGIGQISSEVPQNLSASRPQDRQFILSSKKLLLSDSGFYLCAWSPSGREVEQFFGPGTRLTVL.

The V gene is TRBV6-5, the J gene TRBJ2-1; TRBD2 matches at 7 bases. There are 14 residues in the CDR3. CDR1 and CDR2 from the germline V gene are MNHEY and SVGAGI. V was pared by 8 bases and J by 3 bases, with 7 bases of the junction left unmatched. CDR3 protein: CASRLGGGYNEQFF. In DNA, the CDR3 is TGTGCCAGCCGTTTGGGCGGGGGCTACAATGAGCAGTTCTTC.

The chain links TRBV5-1 to TRBJ2-5; 11 nucleotides agree with TRBD2. Trimming removed 2 bases from V and 4 bases from J; junction bases left unmatched: 13. This CDR3 is 18 amino acids long. The germline V gene has CDR1 SGHRS and CDR2 YFSETQ. The CDR3 DNA follows: TGCGCCAGCAGCTTAGGGGCACTAGCGGGAGATGATATAGAGACCCAGTACTTC. This codes for CASSLGALAGDDIETQYF.

This chain uses TRBV24-1 with TRBJ2-1; maybe TRBD2 (6 bases). The CDR3 has 17 residues. Deletions cut 5 bases from V and 0 bases from J, with 16 bases between. Germline V lookup: CDR1 KGHDR, CDR2 SFDVKD. CDR3 bases: TGTGCCACCAGTGCCGGAGCGGGCGATAGCTCCTACAATGAGCAGTTCTTC. This translates into CATSAGAGDSSYNEQFF.

This rearrangement joins TRBV7-9 to TRBJ1-2, with 9 bases identical to TRBD1. Germline trimming cut 6 bases from V and 8 bases from J; bases unmatched to any gene: 7. The germline V gene encodes CDR1 SEHNR and CDR2 FQNEAQ (reference sequence). This CDR3 is 13 amino acids long. CDR3 residues: CASRRGQGEGYTF. The CDR3, as DNA: TGTGCCAGCAGGCGGGGACAGGGTGAGGGCTACACCTTC.

The CDR3, as DNA: TGTGCCAGTAGACGGGGTTGGGATGAGCAGTTCTTC. Translation: CASRRGWDEQFF. This chain connects TRBV19 to TRBJ2-1; D is possibly TRBD2 (5 bases). Germline-derived CDR1 and CDR2 are LNHDA and SQIVND (reference sequence). The CDR3 consists of 12 residues. V gave up 6 bases and J gave up 8 bases, with 11 bases separating them.

The chain couples TRBV19 to TRBJ2-2; D unclear. This CDR3 has 15 amino acids. Trimming took 6 bases from V and 0 from J, leaving 11 bases between them. Germline V lookup: CDR1 LNHDA, CDR2 SQIVND (reference sequence). CDR3 sequence reads: CASRTEAANTGELFF. CDR3 in DNA: TGTGCCAGTAGAACGGAAGCCGCGAACACCGGGGAGCTGTTTTTT.

This sequence joins TRBV28 and TRBJ1-5; a weak D match, TRBD1 (5 bases). The V gene lost 4 bases and the J gene lost 4 bases, with 8 bases spanning the gap. Germline V gene lookup returns CDR1 MDHEN and CDR2 SYDVKM. The CDR3 contains 13 residues. The CDR3: CASSWGSNQPQHF. The CDR3 bases are TGTGCCAGCAGTTGGGGGTCTAATCAGCCCCAGCATTTT.

The chain links TRBV7-8 to TRBJ1-3; D remains unclear. From germline, CDR1 is SGHVS and CDR2 FQNEAQ. The CDR3 runs to 15 residues. V was shortened by 6 bases and J by 0 bases, with 12 bases between the two germline ends. CDR3 nucleotides: TGTGCCAGCAGTAATGACGGGATCTCTGGAAACACCATATATTTT. Its protein product is CASSNDGISGNTIYF.

The CDR3 DNA reads TGCAGCGTTTCTAGGTGGGGGGCGGGAGAAGATGAGCAGTTCTTC. It translates to CSVSRWGAGEDEQFF. The V and J genes are TRBV29-1 and TRBJ2-1; tentative D call: TRBD2 (7 bases). Trimming took 5 bases from V and 8 from J, leaving 22 bases between them. This CDR3 has 15 residues. The germline V gene encodes CDR1 SQVTM and CDR2 ANQGSEA.

The V gene is TRBV18, the J gene TRBJ2-7; the match to TRBD2 covers 8 bases. The CDR3 consists of 18 residues. Germline CDR1 is KGHSH and CDR2 is LQKENI. The J segment lost 6 bases and the V segment lost 3 bases, leaving 19 bases of the junction unmatched. Here the CDR3 reads CASSPLRGYREGDGEQYF. CDR3 in DNA: TGTGCCAGCTCACCGCTCCGGGGCTACCGGGAGGGCGACGGCGAGCAGTACTTC.